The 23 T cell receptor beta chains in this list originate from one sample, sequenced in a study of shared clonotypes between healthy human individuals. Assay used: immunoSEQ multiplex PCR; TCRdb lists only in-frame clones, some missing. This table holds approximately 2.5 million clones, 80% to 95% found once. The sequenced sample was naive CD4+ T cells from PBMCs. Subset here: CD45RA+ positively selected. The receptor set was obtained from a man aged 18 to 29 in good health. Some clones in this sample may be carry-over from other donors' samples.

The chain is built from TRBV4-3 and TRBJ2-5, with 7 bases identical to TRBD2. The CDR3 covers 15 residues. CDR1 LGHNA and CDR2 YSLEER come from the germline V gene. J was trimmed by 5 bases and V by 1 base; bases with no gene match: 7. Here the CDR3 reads CASSQALAGGETQYF. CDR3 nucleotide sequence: TGCGCCAGCAGCCAAGCCTTGGCCGGGGGGGAGACCCAGTACTTC.

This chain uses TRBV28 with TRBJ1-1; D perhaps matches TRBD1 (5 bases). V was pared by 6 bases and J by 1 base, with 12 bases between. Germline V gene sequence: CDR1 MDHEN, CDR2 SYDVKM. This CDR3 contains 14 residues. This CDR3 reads CASRPSGGNTEAFF. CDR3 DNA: TGTGCCAGCAGGCCCAGCGGGGGGAACACTGAAGCTTTCTTT.

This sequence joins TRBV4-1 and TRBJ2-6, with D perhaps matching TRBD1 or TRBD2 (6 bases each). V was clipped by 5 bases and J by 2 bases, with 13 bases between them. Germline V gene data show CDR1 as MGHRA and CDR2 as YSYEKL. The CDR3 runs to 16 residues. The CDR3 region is CASSVGGGTGANVLTF. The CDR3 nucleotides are TGCGCCAGCAGCGTTGGAGGGGGAACTGGGGCCAACGTCCTGACTTTC.

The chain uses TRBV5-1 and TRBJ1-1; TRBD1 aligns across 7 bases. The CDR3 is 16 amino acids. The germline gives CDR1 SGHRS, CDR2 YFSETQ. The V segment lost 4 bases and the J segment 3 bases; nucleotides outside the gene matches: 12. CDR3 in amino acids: CASSPHTPRGDTEAFF. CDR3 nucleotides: TGCGCCAGCAGCCCACACACCCCCAGGGGGGACACTGAAGCTTTCTTT. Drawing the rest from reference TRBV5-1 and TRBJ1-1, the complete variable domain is KAGVTQTPRYLIKTRGQQVTLSCSPISGHRSVSWYQQTPGQGLQFLFEYFSETQRNKGNFPGRFSGRQFSNSRSEMNVSTLELGDSALYLCASSPHTPRGDTEAFFGQGTRLTVV.

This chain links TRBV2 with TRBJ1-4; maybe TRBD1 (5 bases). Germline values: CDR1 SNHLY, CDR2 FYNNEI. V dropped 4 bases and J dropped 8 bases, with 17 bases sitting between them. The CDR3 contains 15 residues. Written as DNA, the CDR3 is TGTGCCAGCAGTGTGGCAGGAGGGGCGGGGGAAAAACTGTTTTTT. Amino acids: CASSVAGGAGEKLFF.

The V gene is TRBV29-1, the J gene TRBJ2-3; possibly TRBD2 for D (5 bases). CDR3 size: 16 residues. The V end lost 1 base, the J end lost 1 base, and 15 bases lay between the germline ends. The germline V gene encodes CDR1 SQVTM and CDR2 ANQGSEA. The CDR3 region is CSVEGGQVLGTDTQYF. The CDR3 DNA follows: TGCAGCGTTGAAGGAGGGCAGGTCCTAGGCACAGATACGCAGTATTTT.

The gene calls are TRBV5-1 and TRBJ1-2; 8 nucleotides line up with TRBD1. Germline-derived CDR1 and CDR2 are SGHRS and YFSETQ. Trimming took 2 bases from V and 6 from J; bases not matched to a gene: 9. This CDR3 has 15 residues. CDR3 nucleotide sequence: TGCGCCAGCAGCTTTGGGGCCGACAGGGGAAATGGCTACACCTTC. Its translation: CASSFGADRGNGYTF.

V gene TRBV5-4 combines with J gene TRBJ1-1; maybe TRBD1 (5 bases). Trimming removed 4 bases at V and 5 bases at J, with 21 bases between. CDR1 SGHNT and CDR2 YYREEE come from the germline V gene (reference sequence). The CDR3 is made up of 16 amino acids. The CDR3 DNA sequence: TGTGCCAGCAGCGGACCCAGGGACGGGTGGGAAACTGAAGCTTTCTTT. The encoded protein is CASSGPRDGWETEAFF.

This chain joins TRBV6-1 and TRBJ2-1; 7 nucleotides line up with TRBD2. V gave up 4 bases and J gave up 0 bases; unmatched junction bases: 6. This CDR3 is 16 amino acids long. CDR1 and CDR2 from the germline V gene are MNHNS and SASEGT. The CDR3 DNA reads TGTGCCAGCAGTGCCCCCCCGGGGGGCTCCTACAATGAGCAGTTCTTC. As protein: CASSAPPGGSYNEQFF.

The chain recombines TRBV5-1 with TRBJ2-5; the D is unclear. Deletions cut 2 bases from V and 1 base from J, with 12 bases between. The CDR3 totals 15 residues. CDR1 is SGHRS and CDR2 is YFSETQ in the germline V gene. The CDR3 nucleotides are TGCGCCAGCAGCTTTTCGTCTACCCTCCAAGAGACCCAGTACTTC. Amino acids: CASSFSSTLQETQYF.

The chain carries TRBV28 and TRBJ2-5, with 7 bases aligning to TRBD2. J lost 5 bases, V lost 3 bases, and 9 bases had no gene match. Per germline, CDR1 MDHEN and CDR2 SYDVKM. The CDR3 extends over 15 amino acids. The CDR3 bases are TGTGCCAGCAGTTTTGGCCTAGCGGTAGGGGAGACCCAGTACTTC. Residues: CASSFGLAVGETQYF.

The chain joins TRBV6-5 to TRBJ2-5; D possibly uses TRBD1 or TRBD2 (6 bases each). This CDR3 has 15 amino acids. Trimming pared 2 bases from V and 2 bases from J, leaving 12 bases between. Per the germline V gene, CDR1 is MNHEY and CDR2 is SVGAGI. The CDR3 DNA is TGTGCCAGCAGTTACCGGGGGCCAGGACAAGAGACCCAGTACTTC. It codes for CASSYRGPGQETQYF.

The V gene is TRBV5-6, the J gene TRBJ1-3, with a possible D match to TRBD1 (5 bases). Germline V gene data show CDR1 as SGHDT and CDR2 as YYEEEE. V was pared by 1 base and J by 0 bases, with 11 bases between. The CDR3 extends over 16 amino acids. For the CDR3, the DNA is TGTGCCAGCAGCTTGCCCGGGGCCATCTCTGGAAACACCATATATTTT. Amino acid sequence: CASSLPGAISGNTIYF. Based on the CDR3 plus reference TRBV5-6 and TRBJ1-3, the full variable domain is DAGVTQSPTHLIKTRGQQVTLRCSPKSGHDTVSWYQQALGQGPQFIFQYYEEEERQRGNFPDRFSGHQFPNYSSELNVNALLLGDSALYLCASSLPGAISGNTIYFGEGSWLTVV.

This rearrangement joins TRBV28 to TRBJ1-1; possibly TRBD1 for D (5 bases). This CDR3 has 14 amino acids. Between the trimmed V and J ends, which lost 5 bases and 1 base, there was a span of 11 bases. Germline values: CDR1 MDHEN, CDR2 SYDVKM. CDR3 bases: TGTGCCAGCAGTCCAGGACAAGCGAACACTGAAGCTTTCTTT. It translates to CASSPGQANTEAFF.

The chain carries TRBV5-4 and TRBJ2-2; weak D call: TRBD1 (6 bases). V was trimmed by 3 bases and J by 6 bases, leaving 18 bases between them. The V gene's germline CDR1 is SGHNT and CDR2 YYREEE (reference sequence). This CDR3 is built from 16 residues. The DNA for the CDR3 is TGTGCCAGCAGCTCCGAGGGGCAGGGGTGGGCCGGGGAGCTGTTTTTT. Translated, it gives CASSSEGQGWAGELFF.

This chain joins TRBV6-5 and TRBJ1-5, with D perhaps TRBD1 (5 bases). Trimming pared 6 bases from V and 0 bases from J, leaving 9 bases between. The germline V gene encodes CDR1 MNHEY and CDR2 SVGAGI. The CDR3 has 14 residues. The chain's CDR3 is CASRRDSSNQPQHF. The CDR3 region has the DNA TGTGCCAGCAGACGAGACAGTAGCAATCAGCCCCAGCATTTT.

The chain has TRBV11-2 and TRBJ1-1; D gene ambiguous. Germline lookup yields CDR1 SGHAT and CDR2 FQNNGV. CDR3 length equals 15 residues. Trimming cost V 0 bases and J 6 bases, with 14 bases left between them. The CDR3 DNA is TGTGCCAGCAGCTTAGATAGGCTACGTAGTTCTGAAGCTTTCTTT. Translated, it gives CASSLDRLRSSEAFF.

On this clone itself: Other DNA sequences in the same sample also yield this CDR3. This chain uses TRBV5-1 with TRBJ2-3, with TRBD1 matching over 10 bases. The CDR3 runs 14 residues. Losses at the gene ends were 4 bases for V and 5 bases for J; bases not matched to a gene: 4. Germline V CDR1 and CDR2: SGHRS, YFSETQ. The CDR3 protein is CASSPGQGGDTQYF. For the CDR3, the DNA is TGCGCCAGCAGCCCCGGACAGGGGGGAGATACGCAGTATTTT.

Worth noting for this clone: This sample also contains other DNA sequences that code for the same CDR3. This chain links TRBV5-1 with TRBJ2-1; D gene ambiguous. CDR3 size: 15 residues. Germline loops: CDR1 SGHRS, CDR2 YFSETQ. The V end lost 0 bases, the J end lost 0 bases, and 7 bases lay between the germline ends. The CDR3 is CASSLAESSYNEQFF. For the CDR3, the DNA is TGCGCCAGCAGCTTGGCCGAAAGCTCCTACAATGAGCAGTTCTTC.

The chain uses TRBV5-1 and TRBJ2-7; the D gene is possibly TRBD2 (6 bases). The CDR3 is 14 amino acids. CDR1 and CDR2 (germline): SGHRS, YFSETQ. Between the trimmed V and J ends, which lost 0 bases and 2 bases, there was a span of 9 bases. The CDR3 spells CASSLVRDPYEQYF. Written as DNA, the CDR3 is TGCGCCAGCAGCTTGGTGCGGGACCCCTACGAGCAGTACTTC.

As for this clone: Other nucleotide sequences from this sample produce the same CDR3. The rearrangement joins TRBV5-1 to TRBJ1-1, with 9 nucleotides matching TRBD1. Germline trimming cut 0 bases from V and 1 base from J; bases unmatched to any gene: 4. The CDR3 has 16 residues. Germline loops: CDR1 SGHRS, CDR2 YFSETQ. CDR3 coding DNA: TGCGCCAGCAGCTTGGCGGGACAGGGTACGAACACTGAAGCTTTCTTT. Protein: CASSLAGQGTNTEAFF.

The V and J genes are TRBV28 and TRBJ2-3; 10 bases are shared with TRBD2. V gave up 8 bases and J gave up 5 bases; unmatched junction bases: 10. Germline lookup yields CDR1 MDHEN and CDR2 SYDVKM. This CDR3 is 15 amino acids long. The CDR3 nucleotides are TGTGCCAGCGAATCCAGCGGGAGGGCCCTAGATACGCAGTATTTT. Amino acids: CASESSGRALDTQYF.

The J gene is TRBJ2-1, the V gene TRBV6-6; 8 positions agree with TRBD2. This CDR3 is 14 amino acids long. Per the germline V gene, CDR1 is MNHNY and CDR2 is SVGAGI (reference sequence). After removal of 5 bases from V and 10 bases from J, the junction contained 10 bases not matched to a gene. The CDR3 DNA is TGTGCCAGCAGTCGGGAGGGCCAATACGGCGAGCAGTTCTTC. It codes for CASSREGQYGEQFF.